One and the same sample provided the 13 T cell receptor beta chains below, sequenced in a study of cytomegalovirus exposure and HLA in healthy donors. The PCR used 60 Vbeta and 13 Jbeta primers. Clones were read by immunoSEQ multiplex PCR, and TCRdb kept only the in-frame ones, dropping some. The table has around 120,000 clones, 60% to 85% seen once. Sequencing was done on a sample of PBMCs. Receptor source: a man aged 50-60 years in good health and CMV-seropositive.

The chain couples TRBV2 to TRBJ1-5, with D tentatively TRBD1 (6 bases). The CDR3 is 15 amino acids. V was clipped by 0 bases and J by 4 bases, with 10 bases between them. Germline CDR1 is SNHLY and CDR2 is FYNNEI. The CDR3 DNA follows: TGTGCCAGCAGTGAAGCCAGGCAGGGGAATCAGCCCCAGCATTTT. It specifies CASSEARQGNQPQHF.

This chain uses TRBV5-4 with TRBJ2-7; D remains ambiguous. From germline, CDR1 is SGHNT and CDR2 YYREEE (reference sequence). CDR3 size: 13 residues. V lost 1 base and J 1 base, leaving 6 bases between the germline ends. In DNA form, the CDR3 reads TGTGCCAGCAGCTTGAAAACTTCCTACGAGCAGTACTTC. It encodes CASSLKTSYEQYF.

The chain has TRBV5-4 and TRBJ1-2; weak D call: TRBD1 (6 bases). This CDR3 has 14 amino acids. Trimming cost V 0 bases and J 12 bases, with 18 bases left between them. In germline, CDR1 is SGHNT, CDR2 YYREEE (reference sequence). In nucleotides, the CDR3 is TGTGCCAGCAGCTTGGATAACAGGGACCCTCGTAACACCTTC. It encodes CASSLDNRDPRNTF.

The chain links TRBV5-1 to TRBJ1-2, with TRBD1 identical over 7 bases. The junction had 9 bases not matched to a gene; V was cut back by 4 bases and J by 6 bases. This CDR3 region has 14 residues. In germline, CDR1 is SGHRS, CDR2 YFSETQ. Here the CDR3 reads CASSPLTGDHGYTF. The CDR3 DNA follows: TGCGCCAGCAGCCCCCTTACAGGGGATCATGGCTACACCTTC.

CDR3 sequence (DNA): TGTGCCAGCACCCTGGACAGGGGTCCCTACAATGAGCAGTTCTTC. This codes for CASTLDRGPYNEQFF. This chain joins TRBV5-6 and TRBJ2-1, with 9 nucleotides matching TRBD1. V lost 6 bases, J lost 2 bases, and 6 bases stayed unmatched. CDR3 size: 15 residues. The germline V gene has CDR1 SGHDT and CDR2 YYEEEE.

This clone occurred once. The rearrangement uses TRBV6-5 and TRBJ2-7; 10 nucleotides agree with TRBD1. J was trimmed by 3 bases and V by 5 bases; bases with no gene match: 7. The CDR3 is made up of 15 amino acids. The germline V gene has CDR1 MNHEY and CDR2 SVGAGI. CDR3 in DNA: TGTGCCAGCAGTAACCGACAGGGGGCGGTCTACGAGCAGTACTTC. It is translated as CASSNRQGAVYEQYF.

The chain employs TRBV5-1 and TRBJ2-5; tentative D call: TRBD1 (5 bases). TRBJ2-7 matches the DNA end more closely, so the J call is doubtful. The V gene's germline CDR1 is SGHRS and CDR2 YFSETQ. CDR3 length: 13 residues. The CDR3 DNA reads TGCGCCAGCAGCTACCAGGGAACCTACGAGCAGTACTTC. The encoded protein is CASSYQGTYEQYF.

The rearrangement uses TRBV2 and TRBJ1-6; D is perhaps TRBD1 (5 bases). CDR1 and CDR2 (germline): SNHLY, FYNNEI. The V and J ends lost 2 bases and 8 bases respectively, with 13 bases between them. The CDR3 length is 15 residues. CDR3 DNA: TGTGCCAGCAGTGAAAGTGGGAACAGGCATTCACCCCTCCACTTT. Residues: CASSESGNRHSPLHF.

The chain is built from TRBV18 and TRBJ1-1; D gene unclear. From germline, CDR1 is KGHSH and CDR2 LQKENI. The CDR3 sequence is 13 residues long. Trimming took 3 bases from V and 1 from J, leaving 6 bases between them. CDR3 amino acids: CASSPAGNTEAFF. In nucleotides, the CDR3 is TGTGCCAGCTCACCGGCAGGGAACACTGAAGCTTTCTTT.

The V gene is TRBV7-8, the J gene TRBJ2-7; D perhaps matches TRBD2 (7 bases). Germline loops: CDR1 SGHVS, CDR2 FQNEAQ. V shed 8 bases and J shed 4 bases, with 12 bases lying between them. This CDR3 spans 12 amino acids. In nucleotides, the CDR3 is TGTGCCAGCGGGGGGGGCGCGTACGAGCAGTACTTC. Encoded protein: CASGGGAYEQYF.

The J gene is TRBJ2-3, the V gene TRBV11-2, with 9 bases matching TRBD2. The germline V gene has CDR1 SGHAT and CDR2 FQNNGV. The trim removed 3 bases at V and 3 bases at J, leaving 1 base unmatched. The CDR3 is 14 amino acids. Written as DNA, the CDR3 is TGTGCCAGCAGCTTGCTAGCGGGGACAGATACGCAGTATTTT. Its translation: CASSLLAGTDTQYF.

The V call is TRBV10-3, the J call TRBJ1-2; weak D call: TRBD1 (5 bases). The CDR3 contains 13 residues. V was trimmed by 2 bases and J by 4 bases, leaving 8 bases between them. Germline loops: CDR1 ENHRY, CDR2 SYGVKD. The chain's CDR3 is CAISEGAPYGYTF. The DNA of the CDR3 is TGTGCCATCAGTGAGGGGGCGCCCTATGGCTACACCTTC.

The chain carries TRBV10-2 and TRBJ2-2, with 7 bases that match TRBD1. This CDR3 comprises 14 residues. V lost 11 bases, J lost 1 base, and 7 bases stayed unmatched. The germline V gene has CDR1 WSHSY and CDR2 SAAADI. This CDR3 is CAARGQQNTGELFF. Written as DNA, the CDR3 is TGCGCCGCAAGGGGACAGCAGAACACCGGGGAGCTGTTTTTT.